Below are 3 T cell receptor beta chains sequenced from a single sample in a study of shared clonotypes between healthy human individuals. Data came from immunoSEQ multiplex PCR; TCRdb stores just in-frame clones and leaves some out. The repertoire has some 1.4 million clones, approximately 96% of them found once; the top ten carry about 1.2%. Sample: naive CD4+ T cells sorted from blood. Subset noted: CD45RA+ positively selected. These receptors all stem from a man aged 30 to 45 in good health.

This chain links TRBV25-1 with TRBJ2-5; 7 bases map to TRBD2. Germline loops: CDR1 MGHDK, CDR2 SYGVNS. With V trimmed by 6 bases and J by 4 bases, 11 bases remained unmatched. The CDR3 is 15 residues long. The CDR3 sequence is CASSALGIAGETQYF. Here the CDR3 DNA reads TGTGCCAGCAGCGCGTTAGGCATAGCGGGAGAGACCCAGTACTTC.

The chain joins TRBV19 to TRBJ2-7; TRBD2 matches 11 bases. The CDR3 has 17 residues. Germline CDR1 LNHDA, CDR2 SQIVND (reference sequence). The ends lost 6 bases at V and 1 base at J; junction bases unmatched: 11. The CDR3 coding sequence is TGTGCCAGTAGCGTCGATAGCGGGAGGGCCGGTTCCTACGAGCAGTACTTC. This translates into CASSVDSGRAGSYEQYF.

The V and J genes are TRBV6-6 and TRBJ2-7; D is undetermined. Looked up from germline, CDR1 is MNHNY and CDR2 is SVGAGI (reference sequence). The V end was cut by 0 bases, the J end by 9 bases, with 9 bases between. This CDR3 has 12 residues. The CDR3 nucleotides read TGTGCCAGCAGTTACTCGAAATGGGCGCAGTACTTC. This codes for CASSYSKWAQYF.